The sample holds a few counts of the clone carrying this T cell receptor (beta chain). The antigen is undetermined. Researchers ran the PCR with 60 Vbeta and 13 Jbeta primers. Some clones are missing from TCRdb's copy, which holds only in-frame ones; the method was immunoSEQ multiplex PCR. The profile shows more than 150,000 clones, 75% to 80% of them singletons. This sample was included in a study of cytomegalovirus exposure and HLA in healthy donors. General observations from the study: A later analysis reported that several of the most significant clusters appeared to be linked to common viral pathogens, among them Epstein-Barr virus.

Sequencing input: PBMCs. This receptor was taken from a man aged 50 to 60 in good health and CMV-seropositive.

The CDR3 nucleotides read TGTGCCAGCAGCCTGGGACAGAACACCGGGGAGCTGTTTTTT. Protein sequence: CASSLGQNTGELFF. The rearrangement links TRBV11-3 to TRBJ2-2; TRBD1 is a possible D gene (6 bases). The CDR3 has 14 residues. Germline V gene sequence: CDR1 SGHNT, CDR2 YENEEA. The V gene lost 5 bases and the J gene lost 1 base, with 8 bases spanning the gap.